This T cell receptor (beta chain) was captured by sequencing in a study of shared T cell receptors in the human thymus. The length of the CDR3 is 10 residues. The V and J ends lost 2 bases and 4 bases respectively, with 0 bases between them. Germline V CDR1 and CDR2: SQVTM, ANQGSEA. TCRdb's copy holds only in-frame clones and misses some; the assay was immunoSEQ multiplex PCR. Counted here are roughly 68,000 clones, 90% to 95% occurring once; the ten biggest clones make up roughly 0.033%. This TCR was recovered from a human donor. Sequenced material: thymocytes. The chain couples TRBV29-1 to TRBJ2-1; no clear D gene. Here the CDR3 DNA reads TGCAGCGTTGAATACAATGAGCAGTTCTTC. This gives the protein CSVEYNEQFF.